The clone carrying this TCR beta chain was seen only a few times. Its antigen is currently unknown. Other nucleotide sequences in the sample specify the same CDR3. This specimen comes from a study of shared clonotypes between healthy human individuals. TCRdb's table, derived via immunoSEQ multiplex PCR, lists solely in-frame clones and lacks some. This table holds roughly 2,000,000 clones, about 94% found once. Study-level results: Shared clonotypes: about 5% naive CD4, about 3.5% naive CD8, 2.3% memory CD4, under 0.5% memory CD8.

Terminally differentiated effector memory CD45RA+ cells were excluded from the naive CD8 cells, which were CD45RO-negative and positively selected for CCR7. Donors had no recently reported acute infections or vaccinations and were HIV-negative. Sequenced: naive CD8+ T cells sorted from blood. The clonotype was recovered from a man aged 18-30 years in good health.

In DNA form, the CDR3 reads TGTGCCAGCAGTGATGGACAGGGAGGGTACGAGCAGTACTTC. It yields the protein CASSDGQGGYEQYF. V is TRBV6-1 and J is TRBJ2-7, with TRBD1 as a possible D gene (8 bases). The CDR3 covers 14 residues. The ends were cut back, 3 bases at V and 4 bases at J, with 13 bases in the middle. Per germline, CDR1 MNHNS and CDR2 SASEGT.